This is a list of T cell receptor beta chains from one sample in a study of T cells in Graves' hyperthyroidism and ophthalmopathy. TCRdb used MiXCR to reprocess the multiplex PCR reads, holding one entry per CDR3 protein. Here the sample spans around 400,000 distinct CDR3 sequences, 15% to 18% being singletons. Sequencing was performed on blood. Source of these receptors: a woman aged 18-29 years with Graves' hyperthyroidism that later progressed to Graves' ophthalmopathy. CDR3s include the opening cysteine and the closing phenylalanine or tryptophan. D genes are given only for firm matches.

D	J	V	CDR3
TRBD2	TRBJ2-5	TRBV6-1	CASEAGYGQETQYF
-	TRBJ2-3	TRBV28	CASSLLSADTQYF
-	TRBJ2-1	TRBV7-2	CASSLARGSYNEQFF
-	TRBJ1-4	TRBV7-9	CASSFTSSGGVGEKLFF
-	TRBJ1-5	TRBV19	CASSILEGGNQPQHF
-	TRBJ2-5	TRBV11-2	CATSDFRGETQYF
TRBD2	TRBJ2-7	TRBV14	CASSTRGVREQYF
TRBD1	TRBJ2-1	TRBV7-9	CASSSRDRATNEQFF
-	TRBJ2-3	TRBV28	CASSFGLSTDTQYF
TRBD1	TRBJ1-1	TRBV6-5	CASSFRGQGRLKDTEAFF
TRBD2	TRBJ2-5	TRBV7-2	CASSLPLAALQETQYF
-	TRBJ2-2	TRBV3-1	CASSPGLTGELFF
TRBD2	TRBJ2-1	TRBV7-2	CASSMGLAGNEQFF
-	TRBJ2-7	TRBV4-3	CASSPTLGNEQYF
-	TRBJ2-7	TRBV20-1	CSGDPGTYEQYF
-	TRBJ1-6	TRBV30	CAWRERGAKYSPLHF
-	TRBJ1-2	TRBV28	CASSGGGYTF
-	TRBJ2-5	TRBV5-1	CASSLALFTAQETQYF
-	TRBJ2-2	TRBV19	CASIEGGNTGELFF
TRBD2	TRBJ2-1	TRBV7-2	CASSPRPDSGGYNEQFF
TRBD1	TRBJ1-5	TRBV27	CASSLEGARNQPQHF
-	TRBJ1-5	TRBV20-1	CSARVEGYDNQPQHF
-	TRBJ2-1	TRBV6-1	CASIKRGRVNEQFF
TRBD2	TRBJ2-3	TRBV6-1	CASRPTSGRAADTQYF
TRBD1	TRBJ1-4	TRBV6-1	CASRGQAMNEKLFF
-	TRBJ1-6	TRBV28	CASRDEGSYNSPLHF
TRBD2	TRBJ2-6	TRBV5-1	CASMVAGPSGANVLTF
TRBD2	TRBJ2-1	TRBV2	CASSGGGRGNEQFF
-	TRBJ2-7	TRBV30	CAWRRQGGAYEQYF
-	TRBJ2-7	TRBV4-1	CASSQGGQDSYEQYF
-	TRBJ2-1	TRBV15	CATMAGAFSSYNEQFF
TRBD1	TRBJ1-5	TRBV30	CAWRGQVGQPQHF
-	TRBJ1-1	TRBV2	CASGGAQSSTEAFF
-	TRBJ2-7	TRBV28	CATMTGTYEQYF
TRBD2	TRBJ2-7	TRBV18	CASSSGTSGYEQYF
-	TRBJ2-1	TRBV27	CASSLSAANEQFF
-	TRBJ2-1	TRBV5-1	CASSLAPRGNEQFF
-	TRBJ2-2	TRBV5-6	CASSRQTWGLGAGELFF
-	TRBJ2-1	TRBV11-2	CASSPRELSAEQFF
-	TRBJ2-4	TRBV27	CASSLFTRAKNIQYF
TRBD2	TRBJ2-1	TRBV19	CASSTPALAGLYNEQFF
-	TRBJ1-5	TRBV20-1	CSADSADSNQPQHF
-	TRBJ2-7	TRBV30	CAWSLGGVGRKFYEQYF
TRBD2	TRBJ2-1	TRBV27	CASSRPGLAGGTEQFF
TRBD2	TRBJ2-3	TRBV4-1	CASSQVLAGLFTDTQYF
-	TRBJ2-3	TRBV3-1	CASSLYGGRADTQYF
-	TRBJ1-2	TRBV6-1	CASRPLSDMGHGYTF
-	TRBJ1-4	TRBV28	CASGTSLGVGEKLFF
-	TRBJ2-7	TRBV27	CASSLSSRGNYEQYF
-	TRBJ1-1	TRBV28	CASSLGGAGNTEAFF
TRBD1	TRBJ2-7	TRBV15	CATSRRTGTGGEQYF
TRBD2	TRBJ2-3	TRBV5-1	CASSPLAGFADTQYF
TRBD2	TRBJ2-1	TRBV19	CASSLAANSYNEQFF
-	TRBJ1-1	TRBV10-3	CAISESLGSNTEAFF
-	TRBJ1-5	TRBV2	CASSQFDYQPQHF
-	TRBJ2-7	TRBV20-1	CSAQSDGYEQYF
TRBD1	TRBJ1-2	TRBV5-4	CASSRGQGADYGYTF
-	TRBJ1-1	TRBV6-5	CASSYRGGGSTEAFF
-	TRBJ2-1	TRBV13	CASSRRYNEQFF
-	TRBJ2-7	TRBV28	CASSSVPYEQYF